This is a list of T cell receptor beta chains from one sample in a study of early T cells in non-severe SARS-CoV-2 infection. From the 5' RACE reads, TCRdb called clonotypes with MiXCR, one entry per CDR3 protein. Among approximately 77,000 distinct CDR3 sequences listed, 12% were seen once. The specimen was whole blood, collected at baseline. These receptors were obtained from an adult who was a healthcare worker with PCR-confirmed SARS-CoV-2 infection or an uninfected control (not recorded which). The donor label of this sample is uncertain. The CDR3 runs from the conserved cysteine through the conserved F or W. Each record gives: V gene, D gene, clone size, J gene, CDR3 DNA, CDR3 protein. A D gene is named only where the DNA matches it firmly. Not every row has a clone size; where given, it reads once, few, many or a size class.

V: TRBV5-1; D: -; size: -; J: TRBJ1-4; DNA: TGCGCCAGCAGCTTGGGACCCCCCAATGAAAAACTGTTTTTT; CDR3: CASSLGPPNEKLFF
V: TRBV18; D: TRBD1; size: few; J: TRBJ2-7; DNA: TGTGCCAGCTCACCTGGGACAGCGACTCGGCAGTACTTC; CDR3: CASSPGTATRQYF
V: TRBV4-3; D: -; size: -; J: TRBJ1-2; DNA: TGCGCCAGCAGCCAGGACAGCGGGAGCCCGTATTCGGCTTATGGCTACACCTTC; CDR3: CASSQDSGSPYSAYGYTF
V: TRBV7-9; D: TRBD2; size: -; J: TRBJ2-1; DNA: TGTGCCAGCAGCTTAGTGGCTAGCGGGACCTACAATGAGCAGTTCTTC; CDR3: CASSLVASGTYNEQFF
V: TRBV20-1; D: -; size: many; J: TRBJ2-1; DNA: TGCAGTGCTAGCCCGGGGGCTGACAATGAGCAGTTCTTC; CDR3: CSASPGADNEQFF
V: TRBV9; D: -; size: once; J: TRBJ2-1; DNA: TGTGCCAGCAGCGTAGACCTCCCGGGGAATGAGCAGTTCTTC; CDR3: CASSVDLPGNEQFF
V: TRBV12-3/TRBV12-4; D: TRBD1; size: few; J: TRBJ1-2; DNA: TGTGCCAGCAGTTTAGGTTACAGGGGAACCTATGGCTACACCTTC; CDR3: CASSLGYRGTYGYTF
V: TRBV5-8; D: -; size: few; J: TRBJ2-2; DNA: TGTGCCAGCAGCCCCCAGTGGAGGGCCGGGGAGCTGTTTTTT; CDR3: CASSPQWRAGELFF
V: TRBV6-6; D: -; size: few; J: TRBJ1-6; DNA: TGTGCCAGCAGTTCTGGGGGGGACCATAATTCACCCCTCCACTTT; CDR3: CASSSGGDHNSPLHF
V: TRBV12-3/TRBV12-4; D: -; size: -; J: TRBJ1-1; DNA: TGTGCCAGCAGTTTGCCCCAAGTAGGCGCTTTCTTT; CDR3: CASSLPQVGAFF
V: TRBV24-1; D: -; size: many; J: TRBJ2-1; DNA: TGTGCCACCAGGGCTCGAACAGGGGAGCAGTTCTTC; CDR3: CATRARTGEQFF
V: TRBV7-2; D: -; size: many; J: TRBJ2-5; DNA: TGTGCCAGCAGCTTAGCCGGAGGGAGTCAGGCCCAGTACTTC; CDR3: CASSLAGGSQAQYF
V: TRBV2; D: -; size: -; J: TRBJ2-7; DNA: TGTGCCAGCAAGCCCCGGGACACCAAGCAGTACTTC; CDR3: CASKPRDTKQYF
V: TRBV7-6; D: -; size: many; J: TRBJ2-7; DNA: TGTGCCAGCAGCTTAGCGGCAGGGGCCTACGAGCAGTACTTC; CDR3: CASSLAAGAYEQYF
V: TRBV29-1; D: TRBD2; size: -; J: TRBJ2-1; DNA: TGCAGCGAGCGGGGGACCTACAATGAGCAGTTCTTC; CDR3: CSERGTYNEQFF
V: TRBV3-1; D: -; size: many; J: TRBJ2-7; DNA: TGTGCCAGCAGCCAAGAGGGGGCGGCGGGCGAGCAGTACTTC; CDR3: CASSQEGAAGEQYF
V: TRBV5-4; D: -; size: many; J: TRBJ2-1; DNA: TGTGCCAGCAGCCGAACCGGGAGCGGGTGGGATGAGCAGTTCTTC; CDR3: CASSRTGSGWDEQFF
V: TRBV11-2; D: -; size: few; J: TRBJ1-1; DNA: TGTGCCAGCACCCAGAGGGTACCGAACTCGGGCACTGAAGCTTTCTTT; CDR3: CASTQRVPNSGTEAFF
V: TRBV11-2; D: -; size: -; J: TRBJ2-7; DNA: TGTGCCAGCAGCCTAGGTGGTAGCGGCACCTACGAGCAGTACTTC; CDR3: CASSLGGSGTYEQYF
V: TRBV6-2/TRBV6-3; D: TRBD1; size: few; J: TRBJ1-1; DNA: TGTGCCACCTCTTCGGGACAGTTGTCGACTGAAGCTTTCTTT; CDR3: CATSSGQLSTEAFF
V: TRBV3-1; D: -; size: -; J: TRBJ2-1; DNA: TGTGCCAGCGAGGCGGCGGGCCCAACCCGTATGGGTGAGCAGTTCTTC; CDR3: CASEAAGPTRMGEQFF
V: TRBV7-7; D: -; size: -; J: TRBJ2-5; DNA: TGTGCCAGCAGCTTAGTAACGGGAGTGGAGACCCAGTACTTC; CDR3: CASSLVTGVETQYF
V: TRBV7-9; D: -; size: few; J: TRBJ1-2; DNA: TGTGCCAGCAGCATGAACGGACAGATGAACGGCTACACCTTC; CDR3: CASSMNGQMNGYTF
V: TRBV12-3/TRBV12-4; D: -; size: -; J: TRBJ1-2; DNA: TGTGCCAGCAGTCCCGGCGGGGGAGGCTACACCTTC; CDR3: CASSPGGGGYTF
V: TRBV11-2; D: -; size: many; J: TRBJ2-2; DNA: TGTGCCAGCAGCTGGGGTGCCGGGGAGCTGTTTTTT; CDR3: CASSWGAGELFF
V: TRBV7-2; D: -; size: few; J: TRBJ1-5; DNA: TGTGCCAGCAGCTTTCTGGGGAATCAGCCCCAGCATTTT; CDR3: CASSFLGNQPQHF
V: TRBV19; D: -; size: -; J: TRBJ1-5; DNA: TGTGCCAGTAACGTAGCCATTGGGGGGAGTCAGCCCCAGCATTTT; CDR3: CASNVAIGGSQPQHF
V: TRBV6-5; D: -; size: many; J: TRBJ1-1; DNA: TGTGCCAGCAGTTACTCGAACACTGAAGCTTTCTTT; CDR3: CASSYSNTEAFF
V: TRBV27; D: -; size: many; J: TRBJ1-3; DNA: TGTGCCAGCAGACCGAGGGGATCTGGAAACACCATATATTTT; CDR3: CASRPRGSGNTIYF
V: TRBV20-1; D: TRBD1; size: -; J: TRBJ2-3; DNA: TGCAGTGCTAGAGTGTACCCCTTAGGACAGGGGGCAACAGATACGCAGTATTTT; CDR3: CSARVYPLGQGATDTQYF
V: TRBV14; D: -; size: many; J: TRBJ2-6; DNA: TGTGCCAGCAGCCAAGGTCCCAGCTCTGGGGCCAACGTCCTGACTTTC; CDR3: CASSQGPSSGANVLTF
V: TRBV20-1; D: TRBD2; size: many; J: TRBJ2-1; DNA: TGCAGTGTTAGGACTAGCGGGAGGCAAGGGCAGTTCTTC; CDR3: CSVRTSGRQGQFF
V: TRBV7-9; D: TRBD2; size: -; J: TRBJ2-7; DNA: TGTGCCAGCAGCTTGACTAGCGGGAGAGGATGGCAGTACTTC; CDR3: CASSLTSGRGWQYF
V: TRBV20-1; D: TRBD2; size: -; J: TRBJ2-7; DNA: TGCAGTGCGGGGTCCGGGACTAGCTTTTACGAGCAGTACTTC; CDR3: CSAGSGTSFYEQYF
V: TRBV7-2; D: -; size: few; J: TRBJ1-2; DNA: TGTGCCAGCAGTTCCAGACCAAGCTCCGCCTATGGCTACACCTTC; CDR3: CASSSRPSSAYGYTF
V: TRBV7-2; D: TRBD2; size: many; J: TRBJ2-1; DNA: TGTGCCAGCAGGCCTAGCGGGCCTCAGTACAATGAGCAGTTCTTC; CDR3: CASRPSGPQYNEQFF
V: TRBV18; D: -; size: -; J: TRBJ2-4; DNA: TGTGCCAGCTCCCTCATGAACATTCAGTACTTC; CDR3: CASSLMNIQYF
V: TRBV9; D: TRBD2; size: few; J: TRBJ2-1; DNA: TGTGCCAGCAGCGTAGGAGTCCTAGCGGCCAGTGAGCAGTTCTTC; CDR3: CASSVGVLAASEQFF
V: TRBV20-1; D: -; size: -; J: TRBJ2-7; DNA: TGCAGTGCTAGAGATTCGGGAGTAGGCTACGAGCAGTACTTC; CDR3: CSARDSGVGYEQYF
V: TRBV4-3; D: -; size: few; J: TRBJ1-1; DNA: TGCGCCAGCAGCCCAGGATCGTGGGTAACTGAAGCTTTCTTT; CDR3: CASSPGSWVTEAFF
V: TRBV12-3/TRBV12-4; D: -; size: few; J: TRBJ2-2; DNA: TGTGCCAGCAGTCAGACAGCGAACACCGGGGAGCTGTTTTTT; CDR3: CASSQTANTGELFF
V: TRBV7-2; D: -; size: many; J: TRBJ2-7; DNA: TGTGCCAGCAGCCCCTTACGAGACTACGAGCAGTACTTC; CDR3: CASSPLRDYEQYF
V: TRBV18; D: TRBD2; size: few; J: TRBJ2-7; DNA: TGTGCCAGCACCACCGCTTTATCTAGCGGGAAAGGCGAGCAGTACTTC; CDR3: CASTTALSSGKGEQYF
V: TRBV12-5; D: -; size: -; J: TRBJ2-5; DNA: TGTGCTAGTGGTTTGGCCCCACAGAGTAGGCTCGGAGGGACCCAGTACTTC; CDR3: CASGLAPQSRLGGTQYF
V: TRBV7-7; D: -; size: few; J: TRBJ2-1; DNA: TGTGCCAGCAGCTTTGCGGCTGGGAATGAGCAGTTCTTC; CDR3: CASSFAAGNEQFF
V: TRBV27; D: -; size: many; J: TRBJ2-3; DNA: TGTGCCAGCACGGGGTACACAGATACGCAGTATTTT; CDR3: CASTGYTDTQYF
V: TRBV10-3; D: -; size: few; J: TRBJ2-1; DNA: TGTGCCATCAGTGATTCTCGTTGGGGGAATAATGAGCAGTTCTTC; CDR3: CAISDSRWGNNEQFF
V: TRBV2; D: -; size: -; J: TRBJ2-7; DNA: TGTGCCAGCTCGCCGGGACGGCCGCCCTACGAGCAGTACTTC; CDR3: CASSPGRPPYEQYF
V: TRBV14; D: -; size: many; J: TRBJ2-1; DNA: TGTGCCAGCAGCCAGTATTCAGGGGCTATCTACAATGAGCAGTTCTTC; CDR3: CASSQYSGAIYNEQFF
V: TRBV20-1; D: -; size: -; J: TRBJ2-4; DNA: TGCAGTGCCCCGGACCCAACGGCCAAAAACATTCAGTACTTC; CDR3: CSAPDPTAKNIQYF
V: TRBV29-1; D: -; size: -; J: TRBJ1-5; DNA: TGCAGCGCAAAGTGGGGGGAGCGAGAGACCCAGCATTTT; CDR3: CSAKWGERETQHF
V: TRBV4-3; D: -; size: -; J: TRBJ1-6; DNA: TGCGCCAGCAGCCAAATCATAGGGGCACATTCACCCCTCCACTTT; CDR3: CASSQIIGAHSPLHF
V: TRBV5-4; D: -; size: many; J: TRBJ1-2; DNA: TGTGCCAGCAGTTGGATGGGGAATTACTATGGCTACACCTTC; CDR3: CASSWMGNYYGYTF
V: TRBV12-3/TRBV12-4; D: -; size: many; J: TRBJ1-1; DNA: TGTGCCAGCAGTTTTACCACTGAAGCTTTCTTT; CDR3: CASSFTTEAFF
V: TRBV6-6; D: -; size: few; J: TRBJ1-5; DNA: TGTGCCAGCAGTTACGCTGAGGGGGGTCAGCCCCAGCATTTT; CDR3: CASSYAEGGQPQHF
V: TRBV20-1; D: TRBD1; size: -; J: TRBJ2-7; DNA: TGCAGTGCTAGAGTCTTGGGACAGCGAGGAGGCTCCTACGAGCAGTACTTC; CDR3: CSARVLGQRGGSYEQYF
V: TRBV7-2; D: -; size: many; J: TRBJ2-5; DNA: TGTGCCAGCAGCTTATCTTTTCAGGCGGGCCTCCAGTACTTC; CDR3: CASSLSFQAGLQYF
V: TRBV7-2; D: -; size: few; J: TRBJ2-2; DNA: TGTGCCAGCAGCCCCGAGCGGGCCGGGGAGCTGTTTTTT; CDR3: CASSPERAGELFF
V: TRBV19; D: -; size: -; J: TRBJ1-5; DNA: TGTGCCAGTAAGGGGGGATCGGATCAGCCCCAGCATTTT; CDR3: CASKGGSDQPQHF